This T cell receptor (beta chain) was retrieved from a study of patients and donors after allogeneic stem cell transplantation. TCRdb redid the calling of the RT-PCR reads with MiXCR, one entry per CDR3 protein. The table records tens of thousands of distinct CDR3 sequences, roughly 5.2% of them present only once. CDR1 SNHLY and CDR2 FYNNEI come from the germline V gene. V lost 0 bases and J 0 bases, leaving 5 bases between the germline ends. The CDR3 has 14 amino acids. This clonotype was seen a few times. The sequenced sample consisted of blood, either unsorted or a sorted T cell fraction (not recorded which). This chain links TRBV2 with TRBJ1-1; D is unresolved. The clonotype originates from a human donor who was either an allogeneic HSCT recipient or a stem cell or donor lymphocyte infusion donor (not recorded which). It is not recorded whose cells these are; they may come from a transplant donor. The CDR3 DNA follows: TGTGCCAGCAGTGAAGCAGGTCTGAACACTGAAGCTTTCTTT. Its protein product is CASSEAGLNTEAFF.